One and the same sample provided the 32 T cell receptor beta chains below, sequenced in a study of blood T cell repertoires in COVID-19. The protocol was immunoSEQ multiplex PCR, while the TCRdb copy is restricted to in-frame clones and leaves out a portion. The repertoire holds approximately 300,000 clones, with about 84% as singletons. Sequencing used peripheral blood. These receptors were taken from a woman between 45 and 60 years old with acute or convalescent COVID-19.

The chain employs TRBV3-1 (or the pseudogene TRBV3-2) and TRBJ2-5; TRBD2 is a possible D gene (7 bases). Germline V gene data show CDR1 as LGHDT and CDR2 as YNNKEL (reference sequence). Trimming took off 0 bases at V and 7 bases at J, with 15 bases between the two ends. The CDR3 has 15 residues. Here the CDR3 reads CASSQDGGGGGTQYF. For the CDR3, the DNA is TGTGCCAGCAGCCAAGACGGGGGAGGGGGAGGGACCCAGTACTTC.

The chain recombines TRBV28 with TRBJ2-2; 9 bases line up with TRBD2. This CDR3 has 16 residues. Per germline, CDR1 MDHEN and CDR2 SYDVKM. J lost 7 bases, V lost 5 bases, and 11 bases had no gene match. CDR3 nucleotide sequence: TGTGCCAGCAGTACCCCCCCAGGCGGGGGGGGCGGGGAGCTGTTTTTT. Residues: CASSTPPGGGGGELFF.

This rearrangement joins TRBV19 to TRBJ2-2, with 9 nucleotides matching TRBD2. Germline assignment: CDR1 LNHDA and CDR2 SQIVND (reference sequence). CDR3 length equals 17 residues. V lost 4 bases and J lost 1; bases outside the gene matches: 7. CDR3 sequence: CASSRSGTSLNTGELFF. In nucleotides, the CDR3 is TGTGCCAGTAGTAGATCCGGGACTAGCCTGAACACCGGGGAGCTGTTTTTT.

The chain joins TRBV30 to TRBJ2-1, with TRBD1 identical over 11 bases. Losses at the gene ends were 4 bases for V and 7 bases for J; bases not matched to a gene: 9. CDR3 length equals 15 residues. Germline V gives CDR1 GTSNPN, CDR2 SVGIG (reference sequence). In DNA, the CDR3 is TGTGCCTGGACCGGACAGGGGGCGGTCGGAAATGAGCAGTTCTTC. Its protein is CAWTGQGAVGNEQFF. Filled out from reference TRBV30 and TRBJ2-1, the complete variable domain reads SQTIHQWPATLVQPVGSPLSLECTVEGTSNPNLYWYRQAAGRGLQLLFYSVGIGQISSEVPQNLSASRPQDRQFILSSKKLLLSDSGFYLCAWTGQGAVGNEQFFGPGTRLTVL.

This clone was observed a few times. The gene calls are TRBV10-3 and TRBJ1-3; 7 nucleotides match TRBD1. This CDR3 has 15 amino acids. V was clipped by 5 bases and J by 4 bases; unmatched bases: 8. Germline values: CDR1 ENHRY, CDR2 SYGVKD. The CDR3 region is CAISLTRGRGNTIYF. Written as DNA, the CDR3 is TGTGCCATCAGTCTGACTAGGGGGCGAGGAAACACCATATATTTT.

Written as DNA, the CDR3 is TGTGCCAGCAGCCCTCGCGGACTAGTTTTGGTTACAGATACGCAGTATTTT. It is translated as CASSPRGLVLVTDTQYF. The chain couples TRBV9 to TRBJ2-3, with 7 bases lining up with TRBD2. CDR1 and CDR2 (germline): SGDLS, YYNGEE. This CDR3 is 17 amino acids long. V shed 4 bases, J shed 3 bases, and the junction held 14 bases outside the gene matches.

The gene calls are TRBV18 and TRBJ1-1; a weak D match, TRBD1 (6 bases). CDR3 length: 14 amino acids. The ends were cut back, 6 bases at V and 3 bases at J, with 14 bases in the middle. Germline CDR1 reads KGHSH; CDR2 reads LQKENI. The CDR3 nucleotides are TGTGCCAGCTCTAAAGAGGGGGGGGACACTGAAGCTTTCTTT. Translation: CASSKEGGDTEAFF.

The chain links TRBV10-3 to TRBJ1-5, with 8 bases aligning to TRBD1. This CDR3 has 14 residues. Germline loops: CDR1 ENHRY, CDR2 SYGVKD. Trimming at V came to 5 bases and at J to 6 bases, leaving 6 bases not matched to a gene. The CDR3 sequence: CAISLDRDAQPQHF. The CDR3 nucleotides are TGTGCCATCAGTTTGGACAGGGACGCTCAGCCCCAGCATTTT.

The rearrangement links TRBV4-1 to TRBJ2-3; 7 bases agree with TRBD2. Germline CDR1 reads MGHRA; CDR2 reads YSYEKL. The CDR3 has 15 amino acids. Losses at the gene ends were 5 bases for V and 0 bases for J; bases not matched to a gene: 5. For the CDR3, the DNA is TGCGCCAGCAGCGTAAGCGGGACTAGCACAGATACGCAGTATTTT. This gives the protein CASSVSGTSTDTQYF.

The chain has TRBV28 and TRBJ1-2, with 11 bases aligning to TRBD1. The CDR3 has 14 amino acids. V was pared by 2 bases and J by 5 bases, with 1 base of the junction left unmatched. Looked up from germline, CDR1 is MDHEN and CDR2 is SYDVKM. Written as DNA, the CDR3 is TGTGCCAGCAGTTTAGGGACAGGGGGTTATGGCTACACCTTC. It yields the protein CASSLGTGGYGYTF.

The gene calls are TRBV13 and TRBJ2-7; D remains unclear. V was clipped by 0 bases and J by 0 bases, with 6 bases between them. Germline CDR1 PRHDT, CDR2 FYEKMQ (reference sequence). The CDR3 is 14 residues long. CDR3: CASSLGRRSYEQYF. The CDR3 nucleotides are TGTGCCAGCAGCTTAGGCCGTCGCTCCTACGAGCAGTACTTC.

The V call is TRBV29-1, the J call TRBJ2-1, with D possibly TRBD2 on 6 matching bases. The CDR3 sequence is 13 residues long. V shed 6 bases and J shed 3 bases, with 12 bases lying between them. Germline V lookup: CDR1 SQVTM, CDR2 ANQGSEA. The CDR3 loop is CSVIAELYNEQFF. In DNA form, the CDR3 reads TGCAGCGTCATAGCGGAACTCTACAATGAGCAGTTCTTC.

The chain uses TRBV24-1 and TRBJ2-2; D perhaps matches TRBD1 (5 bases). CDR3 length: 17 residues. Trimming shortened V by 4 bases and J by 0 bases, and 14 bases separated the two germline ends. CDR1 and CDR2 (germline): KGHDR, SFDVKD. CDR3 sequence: CATSDHTGPPNTGELFF. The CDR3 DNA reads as TGTGCCACCAGTGACCATACAGGCCCCCCGAACACCGGGGAGCTGTTTTTT.

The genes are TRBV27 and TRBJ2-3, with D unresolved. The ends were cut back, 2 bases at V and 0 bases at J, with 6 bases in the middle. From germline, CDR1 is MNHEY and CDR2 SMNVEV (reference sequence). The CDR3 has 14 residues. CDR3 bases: TGTGCCAGCAGTTTACTGTCTAGCACAGATACGCAGTATTTT. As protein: CASSLLSSTDTQYF.

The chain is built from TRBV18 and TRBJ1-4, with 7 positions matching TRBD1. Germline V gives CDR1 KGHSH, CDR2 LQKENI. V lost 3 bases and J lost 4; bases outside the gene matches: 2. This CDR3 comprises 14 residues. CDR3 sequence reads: CASSPRGSNEKLFF. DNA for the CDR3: TGTGCCAGCTCACCCAGGGGGAGTAATGAAAAACTGTTTTTT.

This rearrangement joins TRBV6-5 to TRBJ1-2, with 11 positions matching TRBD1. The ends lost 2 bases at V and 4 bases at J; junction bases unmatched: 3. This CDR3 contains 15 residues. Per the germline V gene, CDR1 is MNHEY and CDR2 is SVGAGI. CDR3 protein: CASSYAGTGGYGYTF. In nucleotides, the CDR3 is TGTGCCAGCAGTTACGCCGGGACAGGGGGCTATGGCTACACCTTC.

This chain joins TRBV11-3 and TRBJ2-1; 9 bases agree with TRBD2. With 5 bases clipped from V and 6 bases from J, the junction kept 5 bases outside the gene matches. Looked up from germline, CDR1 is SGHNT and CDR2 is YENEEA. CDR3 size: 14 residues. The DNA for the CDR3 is TGTGCCAGCAGCGGGGCGGGAGGGCGCAATGAGCAGTTCTTC. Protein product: CASSGAGGRNEQFF.

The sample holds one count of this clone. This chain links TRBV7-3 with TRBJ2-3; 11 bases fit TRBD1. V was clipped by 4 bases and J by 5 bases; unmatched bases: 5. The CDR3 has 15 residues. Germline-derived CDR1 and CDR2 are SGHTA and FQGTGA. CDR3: CASSSRTGGLDTQYF. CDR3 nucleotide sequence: TGTGCCAGCAGCTCCAGGACAGGGGGCTTAGATACGCAGTATTTT.

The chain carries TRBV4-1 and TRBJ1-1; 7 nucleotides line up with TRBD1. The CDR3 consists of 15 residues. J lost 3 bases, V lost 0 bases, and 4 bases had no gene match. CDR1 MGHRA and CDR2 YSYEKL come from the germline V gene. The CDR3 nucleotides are TGCGCCAGCAGCCAAGAATACAGGGGATACACTGAAGCTTTCTTT. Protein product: CASSQEYRGYTEAFF.

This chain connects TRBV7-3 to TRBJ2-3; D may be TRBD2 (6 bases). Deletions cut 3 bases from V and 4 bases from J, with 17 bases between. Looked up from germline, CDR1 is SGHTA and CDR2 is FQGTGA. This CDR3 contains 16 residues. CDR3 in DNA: TGTGCCAGCAGCTTTCTCGGGGGAAACAACGCAGATACGCAGTATTTT. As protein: CASSFLGGNNADTQYF.

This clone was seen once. The CDR3 loop is CASRLGEIAYYEQYF. For the CDR3, the DNA is TGTGCCAGCAGGTTGGGAGAAATAGCATACTACGAGCAGTACTTC. The chain links TRBV28 to TRBJ2-7; TRBD2 might be the D (5 bases). Germline V gives CDR1 MDHEN, CDR2 SYDVKM. With 6 bases removed from V and 3 bases from J, the gap between germline ends came to 18 bases. This CDR3 has 15 amino acids.

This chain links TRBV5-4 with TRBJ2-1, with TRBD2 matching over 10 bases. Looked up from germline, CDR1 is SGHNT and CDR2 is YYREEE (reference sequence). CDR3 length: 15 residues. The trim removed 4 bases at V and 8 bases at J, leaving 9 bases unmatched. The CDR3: CASSELAGVVDEQFF. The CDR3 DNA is TGTGCCAGCAGCGAGCTAGCGGGAGTCGTAGATGAGCAGTTCTTC.

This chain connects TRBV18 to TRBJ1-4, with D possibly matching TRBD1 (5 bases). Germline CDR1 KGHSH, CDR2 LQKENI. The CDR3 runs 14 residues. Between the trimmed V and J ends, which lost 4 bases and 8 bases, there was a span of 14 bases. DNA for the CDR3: TGTGCCAGCTCACGGGGCTGGGTGGACGAAAAACTGTTTTTT. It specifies CASSRGWVDEKLFF. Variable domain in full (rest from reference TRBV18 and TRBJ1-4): NAGVMQNPRHLVRRRGQEARLRCSPMKGHSHVYWYRQLPEEGLKFMVYLQKENIIDESGMPKERFSAEFPKEGPSILRIQQVVRGDSAAYFCASSRGWVDEKLFFGSGTQLSVL.

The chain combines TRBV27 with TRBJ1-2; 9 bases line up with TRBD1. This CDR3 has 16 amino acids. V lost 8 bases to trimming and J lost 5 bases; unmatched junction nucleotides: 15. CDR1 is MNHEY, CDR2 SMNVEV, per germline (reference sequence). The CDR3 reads CASAASPGQGIYGYTF. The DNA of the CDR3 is TGTGCCAGCGCTGCTTCTCCGGGACAGGGTATATATGGCTACACCTTC.

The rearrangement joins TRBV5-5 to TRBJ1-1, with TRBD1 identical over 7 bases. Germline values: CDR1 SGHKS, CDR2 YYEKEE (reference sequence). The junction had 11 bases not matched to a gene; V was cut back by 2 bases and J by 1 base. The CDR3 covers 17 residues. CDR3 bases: TGTGCCAGCAGCTTCGGACAGGACAGAAGGACGAACACTGAAGCTTTCTTT. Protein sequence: CASSFGQDRRTNTEAFF.

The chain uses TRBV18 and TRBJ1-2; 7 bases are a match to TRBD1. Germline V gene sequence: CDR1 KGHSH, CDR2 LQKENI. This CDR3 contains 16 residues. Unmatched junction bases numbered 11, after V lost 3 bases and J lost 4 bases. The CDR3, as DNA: TGTGCCAGCTCACCGCAAGGTCGACAGGGTGGCTATGGCTACACCTTC. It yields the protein CASSPQGRQGGYGYTF. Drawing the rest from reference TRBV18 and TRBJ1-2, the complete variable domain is NAGVMQNPRHLVRRRGQEARLRCSPMKGHSHVYWYRQLPEEGLKFMVYLQKENIIDESGMPKERFSAEFPKEGPSILRIQQVVRGDSAAYFCASSPQGRQGGYGYTFGSGTRLTVV.

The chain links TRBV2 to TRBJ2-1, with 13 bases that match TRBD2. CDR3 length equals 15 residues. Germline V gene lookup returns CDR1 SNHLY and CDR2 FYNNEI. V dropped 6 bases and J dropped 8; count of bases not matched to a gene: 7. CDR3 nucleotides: TGTGCCAGCAGCCGGACTAGCGGGAGTCTGGATGAGCAGTTCTTC. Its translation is CASSRTSGSLDEQFF.

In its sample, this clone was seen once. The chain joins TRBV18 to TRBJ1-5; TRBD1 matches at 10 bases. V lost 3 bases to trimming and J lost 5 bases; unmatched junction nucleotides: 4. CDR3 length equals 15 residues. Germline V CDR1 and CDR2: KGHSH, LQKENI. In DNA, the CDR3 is TGTGCCAGCTCACCCGGACAGGGGGAGTATCAGCCCCAGCATTTT. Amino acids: CASSPGQGEYQPQHF.

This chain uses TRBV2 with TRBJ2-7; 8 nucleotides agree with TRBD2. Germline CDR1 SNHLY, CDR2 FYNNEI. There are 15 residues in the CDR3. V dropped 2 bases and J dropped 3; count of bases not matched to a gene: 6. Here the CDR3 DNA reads TGTGCCAGCAGTGAAAGGGGACTAGTTATCTACGAGCAGTACTTC. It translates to CASSERGLVIYEQYF.

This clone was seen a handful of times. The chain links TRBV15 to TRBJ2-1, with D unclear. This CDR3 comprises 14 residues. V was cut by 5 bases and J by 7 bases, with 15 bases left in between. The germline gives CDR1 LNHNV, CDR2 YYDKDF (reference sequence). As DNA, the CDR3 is TGTGCCACCAGCTCGCGGTCTAGTCGGAATGAGCAGTTCTTC. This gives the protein CATSSRSSRNEQFF.

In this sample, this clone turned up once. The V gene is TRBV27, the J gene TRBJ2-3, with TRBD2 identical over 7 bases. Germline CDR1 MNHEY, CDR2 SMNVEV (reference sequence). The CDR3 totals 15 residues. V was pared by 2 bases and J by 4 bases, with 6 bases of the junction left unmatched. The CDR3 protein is CASSLRTRASDTQYF. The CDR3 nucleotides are TGTGCCAGCAGTTTAAGGACTAGGGCTTCAGATACGCAGTATTTT.

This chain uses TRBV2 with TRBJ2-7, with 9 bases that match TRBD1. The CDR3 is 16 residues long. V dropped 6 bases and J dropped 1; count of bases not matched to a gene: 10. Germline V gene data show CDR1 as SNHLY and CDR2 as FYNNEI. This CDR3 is CASRTKTGTGSYEQYF. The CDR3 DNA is TGTGCCAGCAGAACTAAAACCGGGACAGGGTCCTACGAGCAGTACTTC.